The clone carrying this T cell receptor beta chain was observed a handful of times. TCRdb re-called the RT-PCR reads through MiXCR, storing one row per CDR3 protein. The sample contains fewer than 800,000 distinct CDR3 sequences, 14% of which appear only once. The length of the CDR3 is 17 residues. Germline trimming cut 9 bases from V and 0 bases from J; bases unmatched to any gene: 13. CDR1 is LGHDT and CDR2 is YNNKEL in the germline V gene (reference sequence). This sequence joins TRBV3-1 and TRBJ2-3; the match to TRBD2 covers 9 bases. This receptor was obtained from a female donor in good health, serving as a healthy control. Sequenced input: memory CD4+ T cells from blood. The CDR3 nucleotides read TGTGCCAGTTCGCGAGGTGGCGGGGGGGCAAGCACAGATACGCAGTATTTT. Its protein is CASSRGGGGASTDTQYF.